Described below is a single T cell receptor beta chain sequence and its context. These data come from a study of T cells in Graves' hyperthyroidism and ophthalmopathy. It was RNA transcripts that yielded the amplified TCR beta CDR3 regions. HTBI primers were the set used in a first-round RT-PCR of the TCR CDR3. TCRdb re-derived calls from the multiplex PCR reads in MiXCR, one entry per CDR3 protein. The sample shows approximately 270,000 distinct CDR3 sequences, about 14% of them seen only once. The ends lost 5 bases at V and 0 bases at J; junction bases unmatched: 6. Germline-derived CDR1 and CDR2 are SEHNR and FQNEAQ (reference sequence). CDR3 length: 16 residues. Uncontrolled infection, other autoimmune disease, pregnancy and lactation each barred patients from inclusion. Diagnosing involved the use of clinical symptoms, serum thyroxine and TRAb, thyroid ultrasound and orbital computed tomography. The study collected blood at first hyperthyroidism diagnosis, before any ophthalmopathy symptoms arose. PBMCs were collected from an approximately 10 ml volume of fresh peripheral blood.

The TCR was taken from a woman in her 40s with Graves' hyperthyroidism that later progressed to Graves' ophthalmopathy. The sequenced sample consisted of blood. This chain uses TRBV7-9 with TRBJ1-4, with TRBD1 matching over 7 bases. The chain's CDR3 is CASSPGTVATNEKLFF. The CDR3, as DNA: TGTGCCAGCAGCCCTGGGACAGTTGCAACTAATGAAAAACTGTTTTTT.